One TCR beta chain is described in this entry. The data are from a study of technical replicates of blood from several donors. The protocol was immunoSEQ multiplex PCR, while the TCRdb copy is restricted to in-frame clones and leaves out a portion. There are around 100,000 clones in the sample; about 96% occur only once, and under 0.45% lies in the top ten. Germline lookup yields CDR1 KGHSH and CDR2 LQKENI. The CDR3 loop spans 18 amino acids. V lost 2 bases and J lost 3; bases outside the gene matches: 11. This TCR derives from a human donor in good health. The chain links TRBV18 to TRBJ1-5; 9 bases align to TRBD1. The specimen was T cells isolated from PBMCs. CDR3 in DNA: TGTGCCAGCTCACCAGAGCGCCGGAGGGACAGGGACAATCAGCCCCAGCATTTT. Translation: CASSPERRRDRDNQPQHF.